This entry features one TCR beta chain sequence. Trimming took off 1 base at V and 0 bases at J, with 3 bases between the two ends. Germline CDR1 and CDR2: MGHRA and YSYEKL. The CDR3 totals 13 residues. This entry is derived from a study of T cell responses to AZD1222 COVID-19 vaccine. Measured with immunoSEQ multiplex PCR; TCRdb has only the in-frame clones, and not every one. This table has fewer than 200,000 clones, almost 90% appearing once. This clonotype originated in an adult who received the AZD1222 COVID-19 vaccine. V and J are TRBV4-1 and TRBJ1-1; D not certain. This specimen consisted of peripheral blood, obtained 28 days after the second AZD1222 dose. CDR3 in amino acids: CASSQVVNTEAFF. The CDR3 bases are TGCGCCAGCAGCCAAGTCGTGAACACTGAAGCTTTCTTT.